The clone carrying this TCR beta chain showed up just a few times. Germline V gene lookup returns CDR1 SNHLY and CDR2 FYNNEI. CDR3 length: 12 amino acids. Trimming cost V 10 bases and J 3 bases, with 10 bases left between them. The data belong to a study of beta chain features in type 1 diabetes. Expressed TCRB transcripts were sequenced because the entire RNA isolate underwent reverse transcription. Assay used: immunoSEQ multiplex PCR; TCRdb lists only in-frame clones, some missing. This sample yields 900,000 or so clones, of which 15% to 20% are seen a single time; 0.023% belongs to the top ten. The sequencing sample was made of naive CD4+ T cells from blood. The sequence derives from a woman between 18 and 29 years old in good health. The V gene is TRBV2, the J gene TRBJ2-1; either TRBD1 or TRBD2 may fit D (5 bases each). CDR3 nucleotide sequence: TGTGCCACCGGGACCAACTACAATGAGCAGTTCTTC. This sequence encodes CATGTNYNEQFF.